This T cell receptor beta chain stems from a study of early T cells in non-severe SARS-CoV-2 infection. About the research overall: Bulk RNA taken from unsorted whole blood was sequenced, leaving chains unpaired. Study-level findings and limits: VDJdb matches were skewed toward anti-spike CD8 T cell responses.

Worth noting for this clonotype: The antigen remains undetermined.

Individual cDNA molecules carried attached unique molecular identifiers. TCRdb fed the 5' RACE reads into MiXCR, producing one record per CDR3 protein. The sample has about 77,000 distinct CDR3 sequences; about 15% are singletons. Germline V gene lookup returns CDR1 GTSNPN and CDR2 SVGIG (reference sequence). The CDR3 runs 13 residues. The V end lost 6 bases, the J end lost 0 bases, and 9 bases lay between the germline ends. The sample consisted of whole blood. The source of this sequence is an adult who was a healthcare worker with PCR-confirmed SARS-CoV-2 infection or an uninfected control (not recorded which). The chain recombines TRBV30 with TRBJ1-3, with D hard to call. CDR3 amino acids: CACQFSSGNTIYF. The CDR3 DNA is TGTGCCTGTCAATTCAGCTCTGGAAACACCATATATTTT.